This TCR beta chain was found in a study of cytomegalovirus exposure and HLA in healthy donors. Notes on the study in general: Reported findings show TCR beta sequences accurately forecast HLA-A and HLA-B alleles in most subjects. Rarity held for most TCR sequences, but there were some public TCRs that occurred in many donors. When the data were analyzed later, several of the most significant clusters appeared to be linked to common viral pathogens. Later analysis placed DRB1 highest and HLA-C lowest in TCR association rates, which differed by HLA locus.

The CDR3 has 15 amino acids. Germline V gene lookup returns CDR1 LNHDA and CDR2 SQIVND (reference sequence). V lost 3 bases and J 1 base, leaving 12 bases between the germline ends. The PCR ran on 60 Vbeta and 13 Jbeta primers. Data came from immunoSEQ multiplex PCR; TCRdb stores just in-frame clones and leaves some out. The sample has about 130,000 clones, about two thirds seen once; the top ten hold less than 2.5%. This clone was recorded only once. The antigen remains unidentified. The receptor comes from a woman between 40 and 50 years old in good health and CMV-seronegative. Sequencing input: PBMCs. This rearrangement joins TRBV19 to TRBJ1-1; D is undetermined. The CDR3 sequence: CASSISRVWNTEAFF. The CDR3 nucleotides read TGTGCCAGTAGTATTAGCCGGGTTTGGAACACTGAAGCTTTCTTT.